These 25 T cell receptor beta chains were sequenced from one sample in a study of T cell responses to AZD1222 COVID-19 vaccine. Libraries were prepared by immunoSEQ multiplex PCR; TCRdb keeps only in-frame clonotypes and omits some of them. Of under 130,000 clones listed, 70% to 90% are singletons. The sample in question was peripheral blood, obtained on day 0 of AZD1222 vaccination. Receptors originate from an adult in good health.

CDR3: CASSAQLNTEAFF. The DNA for the CDR3 is TGTGCCAGCTCAGCACAGTTGAACACTGAAGCTTTCTTT. The chain joins TRBV18 to TRBJ1-1; no clear D. CDR3 size: 13 residues. CDR1 is KGHSH, CDR2 LQKENI, per germline. V lost 5 bases and J 0 bases, leaving 7 bases between the germline ends.

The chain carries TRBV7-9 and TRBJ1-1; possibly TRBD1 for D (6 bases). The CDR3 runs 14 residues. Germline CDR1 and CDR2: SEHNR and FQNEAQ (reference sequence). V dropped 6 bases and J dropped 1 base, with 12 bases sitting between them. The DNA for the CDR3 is TGTGCCAGCAGTCTACAGGGACCGAACACTGAAGCTTTCTTT. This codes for CASSLQGPNTEAFF.

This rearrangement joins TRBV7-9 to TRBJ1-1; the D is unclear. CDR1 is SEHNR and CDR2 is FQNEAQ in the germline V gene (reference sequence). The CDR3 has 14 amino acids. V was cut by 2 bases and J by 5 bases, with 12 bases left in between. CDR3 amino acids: CASSLTRDRTEAFF. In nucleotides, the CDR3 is TGTGCCAGCAGCTTAACGCGGGATCGGACTGAAGCTTTCTTT.

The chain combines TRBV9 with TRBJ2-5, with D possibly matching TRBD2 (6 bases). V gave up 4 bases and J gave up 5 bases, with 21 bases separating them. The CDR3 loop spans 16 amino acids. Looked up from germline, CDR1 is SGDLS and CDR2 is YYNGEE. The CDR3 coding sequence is TGTGCCAGCAGCCCTACCGGGACTGCTATTTGGGAGACCCAGTACTTC. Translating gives CASSPTGTAIWETQYF.

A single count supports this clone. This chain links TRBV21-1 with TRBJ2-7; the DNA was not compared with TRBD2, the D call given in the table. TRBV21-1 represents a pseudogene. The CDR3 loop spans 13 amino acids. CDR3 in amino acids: CANPRLASYEQYF. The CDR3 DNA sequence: TGTGCCAACCCAAGGCTAGCCAGTTACGAGCAGTACTTC.

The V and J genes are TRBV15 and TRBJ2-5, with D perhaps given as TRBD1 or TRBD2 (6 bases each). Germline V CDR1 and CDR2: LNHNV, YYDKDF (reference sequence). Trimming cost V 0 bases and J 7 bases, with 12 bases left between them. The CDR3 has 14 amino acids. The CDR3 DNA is TGTGCCACCAGCAGAGAAGGGGGGCCGGCGACCCAGTACTTC. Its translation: CATSREGGPATQYF.

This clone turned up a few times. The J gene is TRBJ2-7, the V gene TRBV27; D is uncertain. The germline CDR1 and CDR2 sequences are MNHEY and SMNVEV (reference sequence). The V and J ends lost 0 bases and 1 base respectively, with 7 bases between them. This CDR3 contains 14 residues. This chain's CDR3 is CASSLSILSYEQYF. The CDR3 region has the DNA TGTGCCAGCAGTTTATCGATCCTTTCCTACGAGCAGTACTTC.

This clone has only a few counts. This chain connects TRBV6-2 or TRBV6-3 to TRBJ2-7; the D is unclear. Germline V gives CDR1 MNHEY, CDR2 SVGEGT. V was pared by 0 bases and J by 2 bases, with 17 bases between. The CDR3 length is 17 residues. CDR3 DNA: TGTGCCAGCAGTTACTCTGACCTGGGCAGGAGAACCTACGAGCAGTACTTC. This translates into CASSYSDLGRRTYEQYF.

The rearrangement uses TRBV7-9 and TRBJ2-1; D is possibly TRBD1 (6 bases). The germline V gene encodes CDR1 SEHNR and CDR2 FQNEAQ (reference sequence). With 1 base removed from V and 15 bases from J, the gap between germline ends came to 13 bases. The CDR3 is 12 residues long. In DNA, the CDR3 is TGTGCCAGCAGCTTAGAACAGGGAAAATGGTTCTTC. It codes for CASSLEQGKWFF.

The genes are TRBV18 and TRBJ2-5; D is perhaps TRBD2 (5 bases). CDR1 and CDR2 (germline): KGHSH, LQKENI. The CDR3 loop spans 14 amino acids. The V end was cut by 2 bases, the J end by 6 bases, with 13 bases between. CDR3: CASSPLEVSQTQYF. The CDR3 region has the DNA TGTGCCAGCTCACCATTGGAGGTATCACAGACCCAGTACTTC.

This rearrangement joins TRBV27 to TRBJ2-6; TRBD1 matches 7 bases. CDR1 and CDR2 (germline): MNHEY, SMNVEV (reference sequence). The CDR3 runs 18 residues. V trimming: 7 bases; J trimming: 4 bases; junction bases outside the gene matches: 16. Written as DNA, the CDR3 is TGTGCCAGCACCCACTTAGGGCCGACAGGGACCGGGGCCAACGTCCTGACTTTC. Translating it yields CASTHLGPTGTGANVLTF.

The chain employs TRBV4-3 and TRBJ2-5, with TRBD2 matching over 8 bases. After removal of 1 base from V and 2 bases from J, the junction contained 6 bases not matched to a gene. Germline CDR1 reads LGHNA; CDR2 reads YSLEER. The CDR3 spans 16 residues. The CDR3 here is CASSQAGGPTQETQYF. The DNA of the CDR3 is TGCGCCAGCAGCCAAGCGGGGGGGCCAACGCAAGAGACCCAGTACTTC.

The CDR3 region is CASSVPQETQYF. CDR3 in DNA: TGTGCCAGCTCGGTGCCCCAAGAGACCCAGTACTTC. The genes are TRBV5-4 and TRBJ2-5; D is uncertain. Looked up from germline, CDR1 is SGHNT and CDR2 is YYREEE (reference sequence). The CDR3 length is 12 residues. V dropped 7 bases and J dropped 1 base, with 8 bases sitting between them.

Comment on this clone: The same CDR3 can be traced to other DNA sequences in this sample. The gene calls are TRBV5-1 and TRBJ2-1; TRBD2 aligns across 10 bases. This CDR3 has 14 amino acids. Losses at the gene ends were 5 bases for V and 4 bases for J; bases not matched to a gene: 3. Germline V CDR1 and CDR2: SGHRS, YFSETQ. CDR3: CASSSSGGYNEQFF. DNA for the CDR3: TGCGCCAGCAGTTCTAGCGGGGGTTACAATGAGCAGTTCTTC.

The DNA for the CDR3 is TGCAGTGCTAGTTATGCCAGGGCCAATTCACCCCTCCACTTT. It yields the protein CSASYARANSPLHF. V and J are TRBV20-1 and TRBJ1-6; tentatively, D is TRBD1 (5 bases). Germline CDR1 DFQATT, CDR2 SNEGSKA (reference sequence). The CDR3 has 14 residues. V lost 3 bases to trimming and J lost 7 bases, with 13 bases between them.

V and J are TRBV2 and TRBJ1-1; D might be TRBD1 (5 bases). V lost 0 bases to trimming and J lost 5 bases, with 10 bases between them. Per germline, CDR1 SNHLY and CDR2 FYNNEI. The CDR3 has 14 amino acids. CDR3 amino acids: CASSEAGGGTEAFF. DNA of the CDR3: TGTGCCAGCAGTGAAGCGGGGGGAGGGACTGAAGCTTTCTTT.

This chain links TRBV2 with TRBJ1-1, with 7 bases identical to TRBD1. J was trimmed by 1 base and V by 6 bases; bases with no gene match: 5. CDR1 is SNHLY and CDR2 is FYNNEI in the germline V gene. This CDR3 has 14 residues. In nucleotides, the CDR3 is TGTGCCAGCAGAGACAGGGTACGGAACACTGAAGCTTTCTTT. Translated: CASRDRVRNTEAFF.

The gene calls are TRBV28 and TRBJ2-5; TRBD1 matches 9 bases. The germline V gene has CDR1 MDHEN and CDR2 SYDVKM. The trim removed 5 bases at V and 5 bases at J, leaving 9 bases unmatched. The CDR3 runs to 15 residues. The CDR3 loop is CASSGGTGHRETQYF. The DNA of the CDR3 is TGTGCCAGCAGTGGAGGGACAGGGCATCGGGAGACCCAGTACTTC.

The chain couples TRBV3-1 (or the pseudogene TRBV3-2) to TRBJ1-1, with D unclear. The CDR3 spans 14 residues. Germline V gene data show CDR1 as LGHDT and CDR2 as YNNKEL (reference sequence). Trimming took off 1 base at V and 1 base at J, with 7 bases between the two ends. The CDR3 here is CASSQVEGNTEAFF. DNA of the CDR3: TGTGCCAGCAGCCAAGTGGAGGGGAACACTGAAGCTTTCTTT.

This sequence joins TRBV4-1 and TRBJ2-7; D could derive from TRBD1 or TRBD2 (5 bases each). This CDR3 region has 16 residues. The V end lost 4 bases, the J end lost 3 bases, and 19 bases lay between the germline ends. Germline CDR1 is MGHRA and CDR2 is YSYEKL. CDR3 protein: CASSPQSMGVGYEQYF. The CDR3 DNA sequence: TGCGCCAGCAGCCCTCAATCTATGGGGGTAGGCTACGAGCAGTACTTC.

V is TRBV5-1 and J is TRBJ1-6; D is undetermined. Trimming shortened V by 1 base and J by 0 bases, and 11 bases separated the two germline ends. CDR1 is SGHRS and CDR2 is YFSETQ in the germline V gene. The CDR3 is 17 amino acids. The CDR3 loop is CASSLSGGSSYNSPLHF. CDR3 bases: TGCGCCAGCAGCTTGAGTGGCGGAAGCTCCTATAATTCACCCCTCCACTTT.

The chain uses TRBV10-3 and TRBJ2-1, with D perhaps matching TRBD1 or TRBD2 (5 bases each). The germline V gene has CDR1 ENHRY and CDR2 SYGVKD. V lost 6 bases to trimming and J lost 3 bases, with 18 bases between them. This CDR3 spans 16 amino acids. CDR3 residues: CAIRDLGGPNYNEQFF. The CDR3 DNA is TGTGCCATCAGGGACCTTGGGGGACCTAACTACAATGAGCAGTTCTTC.

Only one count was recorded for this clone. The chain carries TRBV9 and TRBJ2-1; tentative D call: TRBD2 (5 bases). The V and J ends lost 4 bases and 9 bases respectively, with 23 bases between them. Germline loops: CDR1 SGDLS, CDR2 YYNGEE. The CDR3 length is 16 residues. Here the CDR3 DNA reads TGTGCCAGCAGCCCCAGTGTTAGCGATCGCTATGCTGAGCAGTTCTTC. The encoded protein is CASSPSVSDRYAEQFF.

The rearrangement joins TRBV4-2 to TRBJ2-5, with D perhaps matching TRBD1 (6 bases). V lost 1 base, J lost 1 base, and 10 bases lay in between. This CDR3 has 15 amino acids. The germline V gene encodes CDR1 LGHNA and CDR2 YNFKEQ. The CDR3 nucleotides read TGTGCCAGCAGCCAAGTTAAGGGGGTCCAAGAGACCCAGTACTTC. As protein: CASSQVKGVQETQYF.

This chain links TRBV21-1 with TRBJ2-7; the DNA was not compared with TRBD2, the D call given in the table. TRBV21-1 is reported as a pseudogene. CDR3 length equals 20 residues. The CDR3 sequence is CASSKSAGTSGGPSSYEQYF. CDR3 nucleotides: TGTGCCAGCAGCAAATCCGCCGGGACTAGCGGGGGGCCAAGCTCCTACGAGCAGTACTTC.